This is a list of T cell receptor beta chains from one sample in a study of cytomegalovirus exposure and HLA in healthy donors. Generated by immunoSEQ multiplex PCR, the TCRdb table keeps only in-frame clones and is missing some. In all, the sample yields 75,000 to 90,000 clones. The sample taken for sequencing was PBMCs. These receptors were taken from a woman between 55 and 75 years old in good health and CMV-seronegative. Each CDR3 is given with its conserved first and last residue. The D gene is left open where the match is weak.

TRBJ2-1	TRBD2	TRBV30	CAWSVGLAGVNSYNEQFF	TGTGCCTGGAGTGTAGGACTAGCGGGAGTCAACTCCTACAATGAGCAGTTCTTC
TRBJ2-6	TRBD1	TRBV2	CASSEQGAPGGANVLTF	TGTGCCAGCAGTGAACAGGGGGCGCCCGGTGGGGCCAACGTCCTGACTTTC
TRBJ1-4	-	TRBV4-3	CASSQGPRAPNEKLFF	TGCGCCAGCAGCCAAGGTCCGCGTGCGCCTAATGAAAAACTGTTTTTT
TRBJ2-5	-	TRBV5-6	CASSLSPGQQETQYF	TGTGCCAGCAGCCTCTCCCCCGGACAGCAAGAGACCCAGTACTTC
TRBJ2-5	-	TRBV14	CASSQVRETQYF	TGTGCCAGCAGCCAAGTCCGGGAGACCCAGTACTTC
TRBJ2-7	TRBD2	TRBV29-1	CSVAGLAASYEQYF	TGCAGCGTTGCGGGACTAGCGGCCTCCTACGAGCAGTACTTC
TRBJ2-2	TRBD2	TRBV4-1	CASTDISGSRTGELFF	TGCGCCAGCACCGATATTAGCGGGAGTCGGACCGGGGAGCTGTTTTTT
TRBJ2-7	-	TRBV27	CASRDRGLYEQYF	TGTGCCAGCAGGGACAGAGGGTTGTACGAGCAGTACTTC
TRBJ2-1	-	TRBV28	CANGKGGSNEQFF	TGTGCCAACGGCAAGGGGGGGAGTAATGAGCAGTTCTTC
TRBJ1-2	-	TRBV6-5	CASSVPGGGYTF	TGTGCCAGCAGTGTACCCGGAGGCGGCTACACCTTC
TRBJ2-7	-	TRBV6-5	CASSYSARGMAYEQYF	TGTGCCAGCAGTTACTCAGCCAGGGGTATGGCCTACGAGCAGTACTTC
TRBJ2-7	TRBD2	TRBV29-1	CSVETSGSYEQYF	TGCAGCGTGGAGACTAGCGGGAGTTACGAGCAGTACTTC
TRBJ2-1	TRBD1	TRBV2	CASSRGRDRAFNEQFF	TGTGCCAGCTCCCGGGGCAGGGACAGGGCCTTCAATGAGCAGTTCTTC
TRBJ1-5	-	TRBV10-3	CAISDAAGMKPQHF	TGTGCCATCAGTGATGCTGCAGGGATGAAGCCCCAGCATTTT
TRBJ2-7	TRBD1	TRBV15	CATSRGQGAGGQYF	TGTGCCACCAGCAGGGGACAGGGGGCGGGGGGGCAGTACTTC
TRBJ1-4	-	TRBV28	CASSYLTGSEKLFF	TGTGCCAGCAGTTACTTGACAGGCAGTGAAAAACTGTTTTTT
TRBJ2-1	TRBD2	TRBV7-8	CASSSGNPVYNEQFF	TGTGCCAGCAGTAGCGGGAACCCAGTATACAATGAGCAGTTCTTC
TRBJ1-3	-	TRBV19	CASKAATIYF	TGTGCCAGTAAAGCGGCCACCATATATTTT
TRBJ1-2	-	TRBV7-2	CASSPLETGGGYTF	TGTGCCAGCAGCCCACTTGAGACAGGAGGTGGCTACACCTTC
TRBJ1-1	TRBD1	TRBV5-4	CATDTWTGATTEAFF	TGTGCCACCGATACTTGGACAGGAGCGACCACTGAAGCTTTCTTT
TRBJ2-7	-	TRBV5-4	CASSLVGAAEQYF	TGTGCCAGCAGCTTGGTTGGGGCCGCCGAGCAGTACTTC
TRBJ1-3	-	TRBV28	CASSFRSNENTIYF	TGTGCCAGCAGTTTCAGATCCAACGAAAACACCATATATTTT
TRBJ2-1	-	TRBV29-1	CSGGTGGWEQFF	TGCAGCGGCGGGACGGGCGGCTGGGAGCAGTTCTTC
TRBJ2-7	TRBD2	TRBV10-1	CASSESKSGRGSYEQYF	TGCGCCAGCAGTGAGTCGAAGTCGGGGAGGGGTTCCTACGAGCAGTACTTC
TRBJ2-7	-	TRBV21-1	CASIPGQAYEQYF	TGTGCCAGCATTCCGGGACAAGCCTACGAGCAGTACTTC
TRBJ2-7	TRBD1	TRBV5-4	CASTLDRGSYEQYF	TGTGCCAGCACCCTAGACAGGGGCTCCTACGAGCAGTACTTC
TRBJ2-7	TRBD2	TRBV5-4	CASSIGTSGYEQYF	TGTGCCAGCAGCATAGGGACTAGCGGATACGAGCAGTACTTC
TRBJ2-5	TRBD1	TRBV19	CASSIQGQGMGQETQYF	TGTGCCAGTAGTATCCAGGGACAGGGGATGGGGCAAGAGACCCAGTACTTC
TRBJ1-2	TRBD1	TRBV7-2	CASSLSQGGYGYTF	TGTGCCAGCAGCTTATCCCAGGGGGGATATGGCTACACCTTC
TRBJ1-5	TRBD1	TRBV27	CASSSRSGTGLNQPQHF	TGTGCCAGCAGTTCCCGGAGCGGGACAGGACTAAATCAGCCCCAGCATTTT
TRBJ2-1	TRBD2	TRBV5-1	CASSLGLDAPNEQFF	TGCGCCAGCAGCCTTGGACTAGATGCCCCAAATGAGCAGTTCTTC
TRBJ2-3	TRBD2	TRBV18	CASSPPGSSGRAFTQYF	TGTGCCAGCTCACCACCGGGATCGAGCGGGAGGGCCTTTACGCAGTATTTT
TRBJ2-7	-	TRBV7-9	CASSLEFVGTEDF	TGTGCCAGCAGCTTAGAATTCGTAGGAACGGAGGACTTC
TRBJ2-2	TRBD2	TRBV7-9	CASSSRTSGRAELFF	TGTGCCAGCAGCTCCCGGACTAGCGGGAGAGCGGAGCTGTTTTTT
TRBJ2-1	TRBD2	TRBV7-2	CASSPEEREYNEQFF	TGTGCCAGCAGCCCAGAGGAGCGGGAGTACAATGAGCAGTTCTTC
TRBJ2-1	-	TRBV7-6	CASSTEGRFPGNEQFF	TGTGCCAGCAGCACGGAGGGACGGTTCCCTGGAAATGAGCAGTTCTTC
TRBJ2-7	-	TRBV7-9	CASSLDYEQYF	TGTGCCAGCAGCTTAGATTACGAGCAGTACTTC
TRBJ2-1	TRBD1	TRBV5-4	CASSSPTGGNEQFF	TGTGCCAGCAGCTCGCCCACAGGGGGCAATGAGCAGTTCTTC
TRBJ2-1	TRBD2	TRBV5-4	CASSRLAGGPGVNEQFF	TGTGCCAGCAGTCGACTAGCGGGAGGCCCGGGGGTCAATGAGCAGTTCTTC
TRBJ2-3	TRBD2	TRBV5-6	CASSLRASGGTDTQYF	TGTGCCAGCAGCTTGCGAGCTAGCGGCGGCACAGATACGCAGTATTTT
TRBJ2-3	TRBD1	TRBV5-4	CASSLGRDRSTDTQYF	TGTGCCAGCAGCTTGGGGCGGGACAGGAGCACAGATACGCAGTATTTT
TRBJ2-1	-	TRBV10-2	CASTGVGGSSYNEQFF	TGCGCCAGCACCGGGGTGGGGGGAAGCTCCTACAATGAGCAGTTCTTC
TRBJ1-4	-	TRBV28	CASKAEGFFVRTNEKLFF	TGTGCCAGCAAAGCGGAGGGTTTTTTCGTTAGAACTAATGAAAAACTGTTTTTT
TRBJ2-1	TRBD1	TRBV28	CASSPNSGTGVNEQFF	TGTGCCAGCAGCCCGAACTCCGGGACAGGGGTCAATGAGCAGTTCTTC